The source of this T cell receptor (beta chain) is a study of cytomegalovirus exposure and HLA in healthy donors. Whole-study context: A later analysis reported the roughly 120 validation repertoires used the same platform as the approximately 660 first-cohort repertoires. Findings and limits, study-wide: First-cohort TCR clusters tended to co-occur in the approximately 110 validation repertoires, a later analysis found.

The protocol was immunoSEQ multiplex PCR, while the TCRdb copy is restricted to in-frame clones and leaves out a portion. Altogether 76,000 or so clones are present, 85% to 95% being singletons, with the ten largest covering roughly 2%. Trimming left V 2 bases short and J 7 bases short, with 15 bases between. The CDR3 totals 14 residues. Germline V gene lookup returns CDR1 MNHNS and CDR2 SASEGT. About this clone: The antigen remains undetermined.

Input material: PBMCs. The chain couples TRBV6-1 to TRBJ2-7, with D perhaps TRBD1 (6 bases). This sequence was found in a woman between 18 and 29 years old in good health and CMV-seronegative. The CDR3 here is CASSEWAGVLEQYF. The DNA for the CDR3 is TGTGCCAGCAGTGAATGGGCAGGGGTCTTGGAGCAGTACTTC.